This record covers a single TCR beta chain. It has no known antigen specificity. Base quality data are lacking; no much larger clone is found one base away. This sample is drawn from a study of OX40 agonist ivuxolimab in advanced cancers. A note on the overall study: Ivuxolimab was a fully human IgG2 agonistic monoclonal antibody targeting the costimulatory receptor OX40 (CD134). Intravenous ivuxolimab was administered to patients every 2 weeks at six dose levels: 0.01, 0.1, 0.3, 1.5, 3 and 10 mg/kg. Of the 50 to 55 patients in dose escalation, some 19 had hepatocellular carcinoma, around 15 had melanoma, 9 had renal cell carcinoma and 9 had head and neck cancer. The dose-escalation cohort was about 86% male with a mean age of roughly 60 years, ranging from 23 to 79. Prior anti-PD-1, anti-PD-L1 or anti-CTLA-4 therapy was permitted, and approximately 42% of dose-escalation patients had received checkpoint inhibitors. Partial responses were achieved by three dose-escalation patients, of whom one had hepatocellular carcinoma and two had cutaneous melanoma. The point of sequencing TCRbeta in the periphery was to test whether ivuxolimab changed TCR sequence diversity and drove clonal T-cell expansion. The paper covers the monotherapy dose-escalation part of the phase I ivuxolimab trial, which included N of about 50 patients. General findings and caveats noted by the study authors: Low levels of normalized T-cell clonal expansion were also seen in some patients who did not respond. At doses from 0.1 to 3.0 mg/kg, clonal expansion was seen in both CD4+ and CD8+ blood T cells between baseline and week 6. After ivuxolimab, expanded clones were on average more numerous among CD8+ T cells than among CD4+ T cells. Partial responders in the 0.1-3.0 mg/kg groups had among the lowest normalized peripheral clonal expansion, especially among CD8+ T cells. Which antigens the clonally expanded peripheral T cells were specific for was not determined.

Patients with autoimmune disease history or receiving systemic immunosuppression were excluded from the trial. In every dose cohort, peripheral blood was drawn for TCR sequencing at baseline, cycle 4 day 1, and cycle 7 day 1. The samples were drawn from a first-in-human, open-label, multicenter phase I dose-escalation trial of ivuxolimab. Adults with locally advanced or metastatic head and neck squamous cell, hepatocellular, melanoma or renal cell carcinoma were enrolled in the trial. Before TCR sequencing, CD4+ T cells and CD8+ T cells were sorted from peripheral blood as separate populations. For sequencing of the TCRbeta CDR3 region, genomic DNA was extracted from the sorted cells. The immunoSEQ Assay was used for sequencing of TCRbeta CDR3 regions. In TCRdb, the immuneACCESS table is reduced to in-frame sequences with V and J assigned. These tables do not hold every clone; where another copy was compared, an unresolved V gene accounts for under half, and the others remain unexplained. Counted in this sample were fewer than 25,000 clones; about 83% of them appeared once. The ten largest clones represent around a fifth of the sample.

The starting material was CD4+ or CD8+ T cells sorted from blood, obtained in a trial of the OX40 agonist ivuxolimab. This receptor was identified in an adult with an advanced solid tumor such as melanoma, head and neck, liver or kidney cancer.

The nucleotide sequence reads as follows: TGTGCCATCAGCAAGGGGGCTCAGGTGGACGAGCAGTACTTC. Its protein reads: CAISKGAQVDEQYF. The rearrangement combines TRBV10-3 with TRBJ2-7, with TRBD1 identical over 7 junction bases. CDR1 and CDR2 are read off the germline V gene as ENHRY and SYGVKD. The CDR3 measures 14 amino acids from cysteine to phenylalanine. CDR3 DNA is the only sequence kept; it has 42 bases, read in frame from the first base. V trim: 6 bases; J trim: 5 bases; unmatched bases: 10.